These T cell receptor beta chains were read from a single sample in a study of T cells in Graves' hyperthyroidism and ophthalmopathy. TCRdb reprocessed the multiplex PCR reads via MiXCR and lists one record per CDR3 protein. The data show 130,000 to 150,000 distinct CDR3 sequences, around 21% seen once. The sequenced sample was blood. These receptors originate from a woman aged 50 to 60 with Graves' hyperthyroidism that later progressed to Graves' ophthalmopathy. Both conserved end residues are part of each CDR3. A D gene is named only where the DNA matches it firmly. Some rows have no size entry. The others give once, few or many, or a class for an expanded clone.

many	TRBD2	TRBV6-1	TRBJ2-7	TGTGCCAGCAGTGACACCGGTAGCGGGAGATACGAGCAGTACTTC	CASSDTGSGRYEQYF
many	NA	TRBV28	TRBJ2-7	TGTGCCAGCAGTACCGGGGACAAACGGGGCGAGCAGTACTTC	CASSTGDKRGEQYF
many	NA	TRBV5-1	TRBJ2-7	TGCGCCAGCAGCTTGTGGCCGGAAAGCTCCTACGAGCAGTACTTC	CASSLWPESSYEQYF
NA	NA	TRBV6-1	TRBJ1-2	TGTGCCAGCAGACAGGGATTAGTAGGAGGCTACACCTTC	CASRQGLVGGYTF
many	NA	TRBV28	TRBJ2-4	TGTGCCAGCGGGCGGAGGGGTGGGTCGGGAAACATTCAGTACTTC	CASGRRGGSGNIQYF
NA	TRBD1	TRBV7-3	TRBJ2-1	TGTGCCAGCAGCCGGACGGGACAGCTCTACAATGAGCAGTTCTTC	CASSRTGQLYNEQFF
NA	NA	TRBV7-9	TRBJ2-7	TGTGCCAGCAGCTTAGTAGGACAGAGCTCCTACGAGCAGTACTTC	CASSLVGQSSYEQYF
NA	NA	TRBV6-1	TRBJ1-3	TGTGCCAGCACTTTACTTGCAGACTCTGGAAACACCATATATTTT	CASTLLADSGNTIYF
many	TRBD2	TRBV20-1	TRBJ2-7	TGCAGTGCTAGCCGCTCTCCTAGCGGGAGCCTCCGCGAGCAGTACTTC	CSASRSPSGSLREQYF
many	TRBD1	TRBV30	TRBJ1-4	TGTGCCTGGTCAAAACCTTTCGGGACAGGGGGCGCCGGAGAAAAACTGTTTTTT	CAWSKPFGTGGAGEKLFF
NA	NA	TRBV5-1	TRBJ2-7	TGCGCCAGCAGACACGACACCACCTACGAGCAGTACTTC	CASRHDTTYEQYF
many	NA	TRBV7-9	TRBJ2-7	TGTGCCAGCAGCTTACCCGACCCTGGCGGCAACTACGAGCAGTACTTC	CASSLPDPGGNYEQYF
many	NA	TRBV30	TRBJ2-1	TGTGCCTTGAATGAGCAGTTCTTC	CALNEQFF
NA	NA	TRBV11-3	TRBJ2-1	TGTGCCAGCAGCTTATCGGTATCGGAGCAGTTCTTC	CASSLSVSEQFF
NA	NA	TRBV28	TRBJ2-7	TGTGCCAGCAGTTTCTACGATGTCTCCTACGAGCAGTACTTC	CASSFYDVSYEQYF
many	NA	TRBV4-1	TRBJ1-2	TGCGCCAGCAGCTCCATTCAAGACGGGACTGGCTACACCTTC	CASSSIQDGTGYTF
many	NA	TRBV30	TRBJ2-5	TGTGCCTGGAGTGGGGGTGGGGTACAAGAGACCCAGTACTTC	CAWSGGGVQETQYF
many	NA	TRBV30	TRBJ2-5	TGTGCCTGGAGTTCGGGGGAGACCCAGTACTTC	CAWSSGETQYF
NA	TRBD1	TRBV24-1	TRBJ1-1	TGTGCCACCAGTGATTTGCAGGTGGGGACAGGGTCGGCCACTGAAGCTTTCTTT	CATSDLQVGTGSATEAFF
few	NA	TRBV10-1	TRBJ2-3	TGCGCCAGCAGGCCGACTAGTCAGTCCGATACGCAGTATTTT	CASRPTSQSDTQYF
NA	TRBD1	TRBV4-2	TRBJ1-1	TGTGCCAGCAGCAAATCGACCGGGACAGGGAACACTGAAGCTTTCTTT	CASSKSTGTGNTEAFF
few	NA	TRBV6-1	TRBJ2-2	TGTGCCAGCAGTGCTATTTTGACGGGTGCTAACACCGGGGAGCTGTTTTTT	CASSAILTGANTGELFF